The clone carrying this TCR beta chain was counted many times. This sample is part of a study of T-cell reconstitution after alpha-beta-depleted transplantation in children. Unique molecular identifiers were incorporated during preparation of the TCRbeta library. A single record per CDR3 protein comes from TCRdb applying MiXCR to the PCR reads. The table includes some 220,000 distinct CDR3 sequences, roughly 9% detected once. V was trimmed by 4 bases and J by 10 bases, leaving 27 bases between them. The CDR3 sequence is 17 residues long. The germline CDR1 and CDR2 sequences are SGHRS and YFSETQ. The chain recombines TRBV5-1 with TRBJ2-1; TRBD1 might be the D (6 bases). The sequence derives from a human donor who donated a stem cell graft to a child with acute lymphoblastic leukemia. The sequencing here drew on PBMCs from the stem cell graft donor, taken from the stem cell graft. The CDR3 reads CASSTTPPGVRGTEQFF. The CDR3 DNA is TGCGCCAGCAGCACAACGCCCCCAGGGGTAAGGGGTACGGAGCAGTTCTTC.